These T cell receptor beta chains were read from a single sample in a study of blood T cell repertoires in COVID-19. Data came from immunoSEQ multiplex PCR; TCRdb stores just in-frame clones and leaves some out. The data contain about 110,000 clones, around 80% of them singletons. The sample taken for sequencing was peripheral blood. These TCRs come from a man between 65 and 85 years old with active or convalescent COVID-19. Each CDR3 is given without its conserved first and last residue. A D gene is named only where the DNA matches it firmly.

TRBV7-6	TRBJ2-5	TRBD2	ASSRVGGVQETQY
TRBV5-1	TRBJ1-4	NA	ASSGSGARNEKLF
TRBV13	TRBJ1-2	NA	ASSRRGDRGYT
TRBV9	TRBJ2-1	TRBD2	ASSPGLAGGYSYNEQF
TRBV2	TRBJ2-1	TRBD2	ASSEASGGSYNEQF
TRBV5-1	TRBJ1-1	NA	ASSLVGADTEAF
TRBV12-5	TRBJ2-7	TRBD1	ASGTGTGGSEQY
TRBV6-5	TRBJ1-5	NA	ASIHRVGLDQPQH
TRBV7-9	TRBJ1-6	TRBD1	ASSFWDRGPDSPLH
TRBV28	TRBJ1-2	NA	ASSTDRSGYT
TRBV5-1	TRBJ1-1	TRBD1	ASSLADRGAEAF
TRBV19	TRBJ2-5	NA	ASSNQRGIHSETQY
TRBV6-5	TRBJ2-7	NA	ASRKEIFYEQY
TRBV15	TRBJ2-7	TRBD2	ATSRDGSGNSYEQY
TRBV10-3	TRBJ1-5	TRBD1	AISPGQGLSSNQPQH
TRBV10-1	TRBJ2-7	NA	ASSEKRSYEQY
TRBV5-6	TRBJ2-1	TRBD2	ASSLGLAGEQF
TRBV6-6	TRBJ1-4	TRBD1	ASSYDRGREKLF
TRBV5-1	TRBJ1-2	TRBD1	ASSPVTGQHYGYT
TRBV9	TRBJ2-7	NA	ASSGAGAGALYEQY
TRBV4-1	TRBJ2-1	TRBD1	ASSQAAQGGSYNEQF
TRBV5-5	TRBJ2-5	NA	ASRLQETQY
TRBV5-4	TRBJ2-6	TRBD1	ASSLQGAGANVLT
TRBV5-1	TRBJ1-4	TRBD1	ASSSGTGDEKLF
TRBV19	TRBJ1-5	NA	ASSTGVGGSNQPQH
TRBV25-1	TRBJ2-7	TRBD1	ASSATTGYEQY
TRBV29-1	TRBJ2-1	TRBD2	SVLRTSGGLYNEQF
TRBV7-2	TRBJ2-7	NA	ASSPSRGSYEQY
TRBV6-1	TRBJ1-2	NA	ASSEIEGLGYGYT
TRBV5-1	TRBJ1-1	NA	ASSLLQGGDTEAF
TRBV19	TRBJ2-2	NA	ASSNLEVVRGELF
TRBV11-2	TRBJ2-2	NA	ASRALGGRGGELF
TRBV5-4	TRBJ2-5	NA	ASSLIGDGVETQY
TRBV6-2/TRBV6-3	TRBJ2-1	TRBD2	ASSYSLAGHYNEQF
TRBV3-1/TRBV3-2	TRBJ2-5	NA	ASSQDPRGSQY
TRBV5-6	TRBJ2-1	TRBD2	ASSSASGSSYNEQF
TRBV7-2	TRBJ2-5	NA	ASSLENPTQY
TRBV28	TRBJ1-6	NA	ASSLRTYNSPLH
TRBV14	TRBJ2-2	NA	ASSHLRGGITGELF
TRBV21-1	TRBJ2-7	NA	ASSKGEKATYEQY
TRBV6-2/TRBV6-3	TRBJ2-3	TRBD2	ASSRRPVGLAGDKSVTDTQY
TRBV11-2	TRBJ2-7	TRBD2	ASSQTGTSLGEQY
TRBV18	TRBJ1-5	NA	ASSPPNSQAQPQH
TRBV7-9	TRBJ1-4	NA	ASSLEQGSEKLF
TRBV4-1	TRBJ2-7	NA	ASSQVTGFDEQY